The 5 T cell receptor beta chains reported below all come from one sample, sequenced in a study of cytomegalovirus exposure and HLA in healthy donors. This table comes from immunoSEQ multiplex PCR, and its TCRdb copy is limited to in-frame clones, with some not included. The sample holds approximately 72,000 clones; around 95% are singletons and the top ten take about 0.63%. The sample taken for sequencing was PBMCs. The receptor set was obtained from a woman in her late teens or twenties in good health and CMV-seronegative.

This rearrangement joins TRBV5-1 to TRBJ1-1; D uncertain. The germline V gene has CDR1 SGHRS and CDR2 YFSETQ. This CDR3 has 14 amino acids. V shed 4 bases and J shed 0 bases, with 10 bases lying between them. The CDR3 DNA reads TGCGCCAGCAGCGAACAGCCTATGAACACTGAAGCTTTCTTT. Translation: CASSEQPMNTEAFF.

The chain links TRBV23-1 to TRBJ2-7; the match to TRBD1 covers 9 bases. TRBV23-1 is marked as an open reading frame, function uncertain. The junction had 5 bases not matched to a gene; V was cut back by 4 bases and J by 4 bases. The CDR3 extends over 14 amino acids. The CDR3 DNA is TGCGCCAGCAGTCGAACAGGGGGCCTATACGAGCAGTACTTC. Amino acid sequence: CASSRTGGLYEQYF.

The rearrangement links TRBV7-2 to TRBJ2-3; 10 nucleotides agree with TRBD2. This CDR3 has 15 residues. V dropped 5 bases and J dropped 5; count of bases not matched to a gene: 7. CDR1 is SGHTA, CDR2 FQGNSA, per germline. The CDR3 spells CASSRSGGARDTQYF. In DNA form, the CDR3 reads TGTGCCAGCAGCCGAAGCGGGGGGGCCCGAGATACGCAGTATTTT. Full variable domain (remainder filled in from reference TRBV7-2 and TRBJ2-3): GAGVSQSPSNKVTEKGKDVELRCDPISGHTALYWYRQSLGQGLEFLIYFQGNSAPDKSGLPSDRFSAERTGGSVSTLTIQRTQQEDSAVYLCASSRSGGARDTQYFGPGTRLTVL.

The chain uses TRBV7-3 and TRBJ1-1; D not certain. Germline V gene data show CDR1 as SGHTA and CDR2 as FQGTGA. There are 16 residues in the CDR3. The V and J ends lost 5 bases and 0 bases respectively, with 16 bases between them. This CDR3 is CASSRIGIEVNTEAFF. CDR3 nucleotide sequence: TGTGCCAGCAGCAGAATCGGAATCGAGGTGAACACTGAAGCTTTCTTT.

This chain uses TRBV5-4 with TRBJ2-6; 9 bases align to TRBD1. The V segment lost 1 base and the J segment 6 bases; nucleotides outside the gene matches: 8. The germline V gene encodes CDR1 SGHNT and CDR2 YYREEE (reference sequence). This CDR3 spans 17 amino acids. In DNA form, the CDR3 reads TGTGCCAGCAGCTTGATTATTGGGACAGGGTTGGCCAACGTCCTGACTTTC. Its translation: CASSLIIGTGLANVLTF.